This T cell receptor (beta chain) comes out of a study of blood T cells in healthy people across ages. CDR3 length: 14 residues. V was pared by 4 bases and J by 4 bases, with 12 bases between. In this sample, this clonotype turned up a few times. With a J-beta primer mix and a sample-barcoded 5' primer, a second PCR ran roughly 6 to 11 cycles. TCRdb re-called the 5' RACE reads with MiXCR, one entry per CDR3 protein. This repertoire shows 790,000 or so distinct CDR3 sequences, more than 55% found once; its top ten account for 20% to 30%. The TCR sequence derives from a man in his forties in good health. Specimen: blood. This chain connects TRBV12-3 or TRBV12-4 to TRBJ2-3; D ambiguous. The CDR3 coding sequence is TGTGCCAGCAGTTCCACCACGCCTTCAGATACGCAGTATTTT. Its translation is CASSSTTPSDTQYF.